The clone carrying this TCR beta chain was seen only a few times. TCRdb reprocessed the RT-PCR reads via MiXCR and lists one record per CDR3 protein. The data contain about a million distinct CDR3 sequences, about a sixth of them seen just once; the ten biggest clones take up roughly 6%. This record belongs to a study of patients and donors after allogeneic stem cell transplantation. V dropped 3 bases and J dropped 5; count of bases not matched to a gene: 14. Germline loops: CDR1 SGHRS, CDR2 YFSETQ. There are 18 residues in the CDR3. This rearrangement joins TRBV5-1 to TRBJ2-7, with 13 bases lining up with TRBD2. The sequence was collected from a human donor who was either an allogeneic HSCT recipient or a stem cell or donor lymphocyte infusion donor (not recorded which). It is not recorded whose cells these are; they may come from a transplant donor. The sample taken for sequencing was blood, either unsorted or a sorted T cell fraction (not recorded which). CDR3 protein: CASSSYGLAGDPDDEQYF. The DNA of the CDR3 is TGCGCCAGCAGCTCTTACGGACTAGCGGGAGATCCTGATGACGAGCAGTACTTC.